This note documents a single T cell receptor beta chain sequence. This sample was taken from a study of beta chain features in type 1 diabetes. Trimming shortened V by 5 bases and J by 2 bases, and 13 bases separated the two germline ends. This CDR3 comprises 14 residues. Germline CDR1 SGHDT, CDR2 YYEEEE. Blood was collected once per donor into heparin, averaging about 116 mL. The authors obtained over 95% purity in all sorted populations. The whole isolated RNA underwent reverse transcription, so sequencing captured expressed TCRB transcripts. The assay was immunoSEQ multiplex PCR, and TCRdb's table has in-frame clones only and misses some. Altogether around 250,000 clones are present, 25% to 30% being singletons, with the ten largest covering around 4%.

Sequencing was performed on central memory CD4+ T cells from blood. V and J are TRBV5-6 and TRBJ1-2; D is undetermined. This sequence originates from a man aged 30-40 years in good health. The chain's CDR3 is CASSLGERNYGYTF. In DNA, the CDR3 is TGTGCCAGCAGTCTAGGCGAGAGGAACTATGGCTACACCTTC.